The rows below give T cell receptor beta chains drawn from one sample of a study of metastatic and nonmetastatic thyroid tumors. TCRdb reassembled clones from the PCR reads with MiXCR. In the table there are about 89,000 clones, under 15% of which are singletons. Sequenced material: tumor tissue. All receptors derive from a female donor with papillary thyroid cancer or a benign thyroid nodule (not recorded which). Some clones in this sample may be carry-over from other donors' samples. Both conserved end residues are part of each CDR3. The D gene is left open where the match is weak. Clone sizes are given selectively: once, few, many, or a class where the clone is expanded.

clone size | CDR3 length | D gene | J gene | V gene | CDR3 protein | CDR3 DNA
many | 19 | TRBD2 | TRBJ2-1 | TRBV20-1 | CSARPSRLAGGSSYNEQFF | TGCAGTGCTAGACCAAGCAGGCTAGCGGGAGGGAGCTCCTACAATGAGCAGTTCTTC
many | 16 | NA | TRBJ2-1 | TRBV9 | CASSVGGGAGYNEQFF | TGTGCCAGCAGCGTAGGCGGGGGCGCGGGGTACAATGAGCAGTTCTTC
many | 14 | NA | TRBJ2-1 | TRBV3-1 | CASSQDVGFNEQFF | TGTGCCAGCAGCCAAGATGTCGGGTTCAATGAGCAGTTCTTC
NA | 15 | TRBD2 | TRBJ2-1 | TRBV6-2/TRBV6-3 | CASSYPGLDGNEQFF | TGTGCCAGCAGTTACCCGGGACTAGATGGCAATGAGCAGTTCTTC
NA | 18 | TRBD2 | TRBJ2-3 | TRBV6-4 | CASSPSTSGSDVTDTQYF | TGTGCCAGCAGCCCTAGTACTAGCGGGAGTGACGTCACAGATACGCAGTATTTT
NA | 8 | NA | TRBJ1-1 | TRBV29-1 | CTAREAFF | TGCACCGCCAGAGAGGCTTTCTTT
NA | 13 | TRBD1 | TRBJ2-7 | TRBV20-1 | CSATDRGSYEQYF | TGCAGTGCTACGGACAGGGGATCCTACGAGCAGTACTTC
many | 14 | NA | TRBJ2-7 | TRBV19 | CASSRGPLSYEQYF | TGTGCCAGTAGTCGGGGGCCACTCTCCTACGAGCAGTACTTC
many | 13 | NA | TRBJ2-7 | TRBV2 | CATRRDQGYEQYF | TGTGCCACCCGCCGGGACCAGGGGTACGAGCAGTACTTC
few | 16 | NA | TRBJ1-5 | TRBV6-2/TRBV6-3 | CASSCSRDRSNQPQHF | TGTGCCAGCAGTTGCTCGAGGGACCGGAGCAATCAGCCCCAGCACTTT
few | 15 | NA | TRBJ1-6 | TRBV27 | CASSFTGAYNSPLHF | TGTGCCAGCAGTTTTACAGGCGCCTATAATTCACCCCTCCACTTT
many | 13 | NA | TRBJ1-1 | TRBV27 | CASSFPGSTEAFF | TGTGCCAGCAGTTTTCCAGGGAGCACTGAAGCTTTCTTT
many | 13 | NA | TRBJ2-3 | TRBV27 | CASSLSTFTPQYF | TGTGCCAGCAGTTTATCGACATTCACGCCGCAGTATTTT
many | 15 | TRBD1 | TRBJ2-7 | TRBV11-3 | CASSQGTGDSYEQYF | TGTGCCAGCAGCCAGGGGACAGGGGACTCCTACGAGCAGTACTTC
many | 14 | TRBD2 | TRBJ2-7 | TRBV10-2 | CASSETSASYEQYF | TGCGCCAGCAGTGAGACTAGCGCCTCCTACGAGCAGTACTTC
many | 14 | NA | TRBJ1-1 | TRBV15 | CATSPLATNTEAFF | TGTGCCACCAGCCCCCTAGCGACGAACACTGAAGCTTTCTTT
many | 13 | NA | TRBJ2-1 | TRBV6-1 | CASGLFGGMEQFF | TGTGCCAGCGGACTGTTCGGGGGAATGGAGCAGTTCTTC
NA | 15 | TRBD1 | TRBJ2-7 | TRBV2 | CASRFPGQGIYEQYF | TGTGCCAGCAGATTCCCGGGACAGGGAATCTACGAGCAGTACTTC
many | 16 | TRBD2 | TRBJ2-5 | TRBV4-1 | CASSQTFGLAQETQYF | TGCGCCAGCAGCCAGACCTTCGGACTAGCTCAAGAGACCCAGTACTTC
NA | 14 | NA | TRBJ2-3 | TRBV7-3 | CASSLGIDADTQYF | TGTGCCAGCAGCTTAGGGATAGATGCAGATACGCAGTATTTT
medium-sized | 16 | NA | TRBJ2-1 | TRBV15 | CATSRDSPSSYNEQFF | TGTGCCACCAGCAGAGATAGCCCGAGCTCCTACAATGAGCAGTTCTTC
many | 16 | NA | TRBJ1-6 | TRBV27 | CASTSAKDQGHSPLHF | TGTGCCAGCACCTCCGCCAAAGATCAGGGGCACTCACCCCTCCACTTT
many | 16 | TRBD1 | TRBJ1-3 | TRBV5-1 | CASSRTGTLSGNTIYF | TGCGCCAGCAGCCGGACAGGCACACTCTCTGGAAACACCATATATTTT
NA | 15 | NA | TRBJ1-4 | TRBV5-4 | CASSFGGQVNEKLFF | TGTGCCAGCAGCTTTGGGGGGCAGGTTAATGAAAAACTGTTTTTT
NA | 14 | NA | TRBJ1-1 | TRBV7-9 | CASSFARGKTEAFF | TGTGCCAGCAGCTTCGCCAGGGGAAAAACTGAAGCTTTCTTT
NA | 16 | TRBD2 | TRBJ2-5 | TRBV5-4 | CASSRDIAGGSETQYF | TGTGCCAGCAGCCGAGATATAGCGGGAGGGAGTGAGACCCAGTACTTC
many | 15 | NA | TRBJ1-1 | TRBV18 | CASSSPPSRGTEAFF | TGTGCCAGCTCTTCCCCGCCGAGTCGGGGCACTGAAGCTTTCTTT
many | 15 | TRBD2 | TRBJ2-1 | TRBV20-1 | CSARDTSGRYNEQFF | TGCAGTGCTAGAGATACCAGCGGGAGGTACAATGAGCAGTTCTTC